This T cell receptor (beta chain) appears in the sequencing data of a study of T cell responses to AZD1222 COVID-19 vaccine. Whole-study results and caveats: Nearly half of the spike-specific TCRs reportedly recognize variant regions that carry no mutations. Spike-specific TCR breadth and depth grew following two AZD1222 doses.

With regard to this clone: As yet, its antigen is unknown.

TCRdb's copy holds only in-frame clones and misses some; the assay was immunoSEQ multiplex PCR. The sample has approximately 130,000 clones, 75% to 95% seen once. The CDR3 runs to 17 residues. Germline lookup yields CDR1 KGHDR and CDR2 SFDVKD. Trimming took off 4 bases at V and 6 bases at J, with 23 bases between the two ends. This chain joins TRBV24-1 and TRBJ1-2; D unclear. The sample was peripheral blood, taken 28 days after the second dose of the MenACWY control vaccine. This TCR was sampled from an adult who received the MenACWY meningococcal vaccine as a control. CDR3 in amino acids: CATSDPMVTNLLDGYTF. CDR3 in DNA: TGTGCCACCAGTGACCCTATGGTGACGAACCTGCTGGATGGCTACACCTTC.